These 19 T cell receptor beta chains were all obtained from the same sample, sequenced in a study of long-term antiretroviral therapy in people with HIV. Investigators performed immunoSEQ version v3.0 at survey level. Data came from immunoSEQ multiplex PCR; TCRdb stores just in-frame clones and leaves some out. The data contain about 21,000 clones, roughly four fifths of them singletons. Sequenced here: unsorted PBMCs, sampled about 21 months before starting antiretroviral therapy. Receptor source: a woman in her 40s with HIV.

This chain joins TRBV5-1 and TRBJ2-5; 11 nucleotides match TRBD1. The CDR3 length is 15 residues. Germline CDR1 reads SGHRS; CDR2 reads YFSETQ. Trimming at V came to 2 bases and at J to 1 base, leaving 1 base not matched to a gene. CDR3 sequence: CASSFGTGGQETQYF. CDR3 nucleotide sequence: TGCGCCAGCAGCTTCGGGACAGGGGGCCAAGAGACCCAGTACTTC.

The gene calls are TRBV15 and TRBJ2-3; 7 bases map to TRBD1. V lost 3 bases to trimming and J lost 1 base; unmatched junction nucleotides: 7. The CDR3 length is 16 residues. CDR1 is LNHNV, CDR2 YYDKDF, per germline (reference sequence). The CDR3 region has the DNA TGTGCCACCAGCAGGGCGACAGGGCCCCGCACAGATACGCAGTATTTT. As protein: CATSRATGPRTDTQYF.

This clone was observed once. The V and J genes are TRBV6-1 and TRBJ2-1; D not resolved. This CDR3 contains 15 residues. Germline V lookup: CDR1 MNHNS, CDR2 SASEGT. Trimming took off 2 bases at V and 2 bases at J, with 10 bases between the two ends. The CDR3: CASSENVGPYNEQFF. The CDR3 DNA reads TGTGCCAGCAGTGAAAATGTAGGGCCCTACAATGAGCAGTTCTTC.

The chain recombines TRBV7-2 with TRBJ1-2; D gene ambiguous. V was shortened by 5 bases and J by 4 bases, with 14 bases between the two germline ends. Per germline, CDR1 SGHTA and CDR2 FQGNSA. The CDR3 is 14 residues long. For the CDR3, the DNA is TGTGCCAGCAGCCCCGGAAGCGCGGGCTATGGCTACACCTTC. It translates to CASSPGSAGYGYTF.

For the CDR3, the DNA is TGTGCCAGCAGTTACGGGGAGGGCTACGAGCAGTACTTC. Protein sequence: CASSYGEGYEQYF. The genes are TRBV6-5 and TRBJ2-7, with 7 bases aligning to TRBD2. Germline CDR1 MNHEY, CDR2 SVGAGI. The junction had 1 base not matched to a gene; V was cut back by 2 bases and J by 3 bases. The CDR3 has 13 residues.

Only one count was recorded for this clone. This chain links TRBV5-4 with TRBJ2-2; D assignment may be TRBD1 or TRBD2 (5 bases each). This CDR3 is 16 amino acids long. The V gene lost 4 bases and the J gene lost 0 bases, with 13 bases spanning the gap. Per the germline V gene, CDR1 is SGHNT and CDR2 is YYREEE (reference sequence). The CDR3 bases are TGTGCCAGCAGCCCCGGTGTGGGGGCGAACACCGGGGAGCTGTTTTTT. It is translated as CASSPGVGANTGELFF. Supplemented by reference TRBV5-4 and TRBJ2-2, the full variable domain reads ETGVTQSPTHLIKTRGQQVTLRCSSQSGHNTVSWYQQALGQGPQFIFQYYREEENGRGNFPPRFSGLQFPNYSSELNVNALELDDSALYLCASSPGVGANTGELFFGEGSRLTVL.

The chain links TRBV23-1 to TRBJ2-7, with a tentative D call TRBD2 (6 bases). TRBV23-1 carries the ORF label, with uncertain function. The germline V and J ends were trimmed by 0 bases and 3 bases, with 18 bases remaining between them. The CDR3 is 17 residues long. The CDR3: CASSQSDPGDPLYEQYF. CDR3 DNA: TGCGCCAGCAGTCAATCCGACCCGGGGGACCCTCTCTACGAGCAGTACTTC.

The chain carries TRBV18 and TRBJ2-7, with D perhaps assigned TRBD1 or TRBD2 (5 bases each). This CDR3 is 14 amino acids long. Germline CDR1 is KGHSH and CDR2 is LQKENI. V lost 6 bases and J lost 0, with 12 bases in between. The CDR3 bases are TGTGCCAGCTCCCGGGGCCCTAGCTCCTACGAGCAGTACTTC. This sequence encodes CASSRGPSSYEQYF.

The chain combines TRBV6-6 with TRBJ1-4, with D possibly being TRBD1 (6 bases). Trimming took off 0 bases at V and 10 bases at J, with 12 bases between the two ends. Germline V gene lookup returns CDR1 MNHNY and CDR2 SVGAGI (reference sequence). The length of the CDR3 is 14 residues. CDR3 bases: TGTGCCAGCAGTTACTCGTACAGGGAGGGAAAACTGTTTTTT. It codes for CASSYSYREGKLFF.

The chain recombines TRBV7-6 with TRBJ2-7; 8 positions match TRBD2. The CDR3 has 13 residues. Trimming cost V 4 bases and J 7 bases; bases outside gene matches: 6. Germline V gene sequence: CDR1 SGHVS, CDR2 FNYEAQ. The CDR3 region is CASSSALAGEQYF. The CDR3 bases are TGTGCCAGCAGCTCGGCCTTAGCGGGAGAGCAGTACTTC.

In this sample, this clone turned up a few times. V gene TRBV5-8 combines with J gene TRBJ2-3; no firm D call. Trimming took 1 base from V and 3 from J, leaving 6 bases between them. The CDR3 has 13 residues. Germline lookup yields CDR1 SGHTS and CDR2 YDEGEE. CDR3 amino acids: CASSLLQTDTQYF. The CDR3 nucleotides are TGTGCCAGCAGCTTGTTGCAGACAGATACGCAGTATTTT.

The table lists this clone with a count of one. V gene TRBV19 combines with J gene TRBJ1-2; 7 positions agree with TRBD1. There are 15 residues in the CDR3. V shed 3 bases and J 4 bases; nucleotides not matched to a gene: 8. The V gene's germline CDR1 is LNHDA and CDR2 SQIVND (reference sequence). CDR3 coding DNA: TGTGCCAGTAGTATGGGACAGCCAAGAACCTATGGCTACACCTTC. It codes for CASSMGQPRTYGYTF.

V is TRBV12-5 and J is TRBJ1-2, with no clear D. Germline CDR1 LGHNT, CDR2 FRNRAP. The CDR3 covers 16 residues. Trimming left V 3 bases short and J 1 base short, with 15 bases between. For the CDR3, the DNA is TGTGCTAGTGGTTTAGAGAGGCAGCAATATAACTATGGCTACACCTTC. As protein: CASGLERQQYNYGYTF.

V gene TRBV28 combines with J gene TRBJ2-7; D may match TRBD1 or TRBD2 (5 bases each). CDR1 is MDHEN, CDR2 SYDVKM, per germline. Trimming removed 5 bases at V and 2 bases at J, with 13 bases between. This CDR3 contains 14 residues. DNA of the CDR3: TGTGCCAGCAGTCCGGGACGGTCCACCTACGAGCAGTACTTC. The encoded protein is CASSPGRSTYEQYF.

The V gene is TRBV29-1, the J gene TRBJ2-3; D remains unclear. Trimming left V 3 bases short and J 2 bases short, with 9 bases between. This CDR3 has 13 amino acids. Per germline, CDR1 SQVTM and CDR2 ANQGSEA. CDR3 nucleotides: TGCAGCGTTGATGAAGGGTTCACAGATACGCAGTATTTT. Its protein product is CSVDEGFTDTQYF.

The gene calls are TRBV18 and TRBJ2-5; D is ambiguous. The CDR3 is 17 residues long. Germline lookup yields CDR1 KGHSH and CDR2 LQKENI. V was trimmed by 2 bases and J by 4 bases, leaving 20 bases between them. The CDR3 here is CASSPNTISSWGETQYF. CDR3 in DNA: TGTGCCAGCTCACCAAACACCATCTCCTCTTGGGGAGAGACCCAGTACTTC.

The V and J genes are TRBV14 and TRBJ2-7, with no clear D. CDR3 length: 15 residues. Trimming took 1 base from V and 2 from J, leaving 12 bases between them. Germline-derived CDR1 and CDR2 are SGHDN and FVKESK. The CDR3 bases are TGTGCCAGCAGCCAAGGAGGTCAGATGACCTACGAGCAGTACTTC. It specifies CASSQGGQMTYEQYF.

This chain uses TRBV19 with TRBJ1-4; TRBD1 might be the D (5 bases). Germline V gene data show CDR1 as LNHDA and CDR2 as SQIVND (reference sequence). V lost 4 bases to trimming and J lost 8 bases, with 14 bases between them. The CDR3 is 14 residues long. The CDR3 DNA reads TGTGCCAGTAGTAGGACACGAATAGCCGAAAAACTGTTTTTT. Its translation: CASSRTRIAEKLFF.

This rearrangement joins TRBV6-1 to TRBJ2-1; TRBD1 matches at 7 bases. V gave up 3 bases and J gave up 4 bases; unmatched junction bases: 6. From germline, CDR1 is MNHNS and CDR2 SASEGT. CDR3 length equals 15 residues. The CDR3 DNA is TGTGCCAGCAGTGATTTTACAGGGGAGTACAATGAGCAGTTCTTC. Translating gives CASSDFTGEYNEQFF.